The entry below describes one T cell receptor (beta chain). Its antigen is unknown. These data originate in a study of response to subunit inactivated influenza vaccine. TCRdb independently ran MiXCR on the RT-PCR reads; one entry per CDR3 protein. Of around 580,000 distinct CDR3 sequences detected, around 13% appear once; the ten largest clones hold 11%. Per the germline V gene, CDR1 is SGHRS and CDR2 is YFSETQ. CDR3 length: 16 amino acids. V lost 4 bases to trimming and J lost 1 base; unmatched junction nucleotides: 8. The study, taken as a whole, reports: Authors proposed each seasonal influenza vaccination draws in few new T cells.

This clonotype was obtained from a man aged 45 to 65 who received an inactivated influenza vaccine. The material was PBMCs from blood, obtained roughly 12 days after vaccination. The chain joins TRBV5-1 to TRBJ2-1, with TRBD1 matching 7 bases. CDR3 DNA: TGCGCCAGCAGCCCTCCTACAGGGGTTTCCTACAATGAGCAGTTCTTC. Amino acid sequence: CASSPPTGVSYNEQFF.